This entry concerns a single T cell receptor (beta chain). Graves' hyperthyroidism showing no ophthalmopathy progression within 18 months was considered stable. This sample is part of a study of T cells in Graves' hyperthyroidism and ophthalmopathy. V lost 3 bases to trimming and J lost 6 bases, with 12 bases between them. The CDR3 contains 13 residues. Germline V gene sequence: CDR1 DFQATT, CDR2 SNEGSKA (reference sequence). RNA transcripts were the template for amplifying TCR beta CDR3 regions. First-round RT-PCR with HTBI primers amplified the TCR CDR3 region. TCRdb reprocessed the multiplex PCR reads with MiXCR, giving one entry per CDR3 protein. This table has fewer than 800,000 distinct CDR3 sequences, 16% appearing once.

This clonotype was sampled from a man younger than 35 with Graves' hyperthyroidism. The rearrangement joins TRBV20-1 to TRBJ1-5; perhaps TRBD1 as D (5 bases). Sequencing input: blood. CDR3 sequence reads: CSASEGLGQPQHF. In nucleotides, the CDR3 is TGCAGTGCTAGTGAGGGGCTCGGTCAGCCCCAGCATTTT.